Below, 17 T cell receptor beta chains from the same sample are listed, as sequenced in a study of cytomegalovirus exposure and HLA in healthy donors. The PCR had 60 Vbeta and 13 Jbeta primers. Assay used: immunoSEQ multiplex PCR; TCRdb lists only in-frame clones, some missing. The sample includes approximately 150,000 clones, over 70% of them seen just once. The sample comprised PBMCs. These TCRs come from a man between 18 and 35 years old in good health and CMV-seropositive.

The gene calls are TRBV6-6 and TRBJ1-2; TRBD1 agrees at 9 bases. The CDR3 has 15 amino acids. V trimming: 7 bases; J trimming: 4 bases; junction bases outside the gene matches: 10. Germline CDR1 MNHNY, CDR2 SVGAGI (reference sequence). Written as DNA, the CDR3 is TGTGCCAGCACCTGGGGACAGGGAGAAGGCTATGGCTACACCTTC. Residues: CASTWGQGEGYGYTF.

This clone appeared once. The chain carries TRBV5-5 and TRBJ2-2; 7 bases are a match to TRBD1. Germline V gene data show CDR1 as SGHKS and CDR2 as YYEKEE (reference sequence). The V and J ends lost 0 bases and 2 bases, in that order; junction bases with no gene match: 4. This CDR3 has 16 amino acids. The CDR3, as DNA: TGTGCCAGCAGCTTGGGGGACAGCTATAACACCGGGGAGCTGTTTTTT. This gives the protein CASSLGDSYNTGELFF.

This clone was seen once. Here the CDR3 reads CAWSETVTYGYTF. The DNA of the CDR3 is TGTGCCTGGAGTGAAACGGTCACCTATGGCTACACCTTC. The rearrangement joins TRBV30 to TRBJ1-2, with D unresolved. V was pared by 1 base and J by 4 bases, with 10 bases between. This CDR3 is built from 13 residues. CDR1 is GTSNPN, CDR2 SVGIG, per germline (reference sequence).

The chain is built from TRBV4-1 and TRBJ2-1, with TRBD1 as a possible D gene (6 bases). The ends were cut back, 3 bases at V and 3 bases at J, with 12 bases in the middle. Germline values: CDR1 MGHRA, CDR2 YSYEKL. CDR3 length: 15 amino acids. The CDR3 reads CASSQPPDSYNEQFF. For the CDR3, the DNA is TGCGCCAGCAGCCAGCCCCCGGACAGCTACAATGAGCAGTTCTTC.

The rearrangement uses TRBV11-2 and TRBJ1-2, with 8 bases lining up with TRBD1. The ends lost 5 bases at V and 7 bases at J; junction bases unmatched: 9. The CDR3 spans 14 residues. CDR1 and CDR2 from the germline V gene are SGHAT and FQNNGV. The CDR3 DNA sequence: TGTGCCAGCAGCCAGGGGGCCAAGGTTGGTGGCTACACCTTC. This codes for CASSQGAKVGGYTF.

V usage is TRBV10-3 and J usage is TRBJ1-2; perhaps TRBD1 as D (6 bases). Germline CDR1 is ENHRY and CDR2 is SYGVKD. This CDR3 has 14 residues. With 3 bases removed from V and 3 bases from J, the gap between germline ends came to 11 bases. In DNA form, the CDR3 reads TGTGCCATCAGTGAACAGGGCTGGGACTATGGCTACACCTTC. Its translation: CAISEQGWDYGYTF.

The CDR3 DNA reads as TGTGCCAGCTCACCCGGGACAGGGGACTACGAGCAGTACTTC. Protein sequence: CASSPGTGDYEQYF. This chain connects TRBV18 to TRBJ2-7, with TRBD1 identical over 10 bases. The CDR3 is made up of 14 amino acids. V was pared by 3 bases and J by 3 bases, with 2 bases of the junction left unmatched. Germline V gives CDR1 KGHSH, CDR2 LQKENI. Drawing the rest from reference TRBV18 and TRBJ2-7, the complete variable domain is NAGVMQNPRHLVRRRGQEARLRCSPMKGHSHVYWYRQLPEEGLKFMVYLQKENIIDESGMPKERFSAEFPKEGPSILRIQQVVRGDSAAYFCASSPGTGDYEQYFGPGTRLTVT.

The chain couples TRBV6-1 to TRBJ1-1; D not resolved. Trimming took off 2 bases at V and 11 bases at J, with 9 bases between the two ends. CDR1 MNHNS and CDR2 SASEGT come from the germline V gene. This CDR3 spans 11 amino acids. CDR3 sequence (DNA): TGTGCCAGCAGTGAATTTCGGAGTGCTTTCTTT. Its protein is CASSEFRSAFF.

The gene calls are TRBV18 and TRBJ2-7; 8 bases fit TRBD1. Unmatched junction bases numbered 8, after V lost 3 bases and J lost 4 bases. The CDR3 contains 15 residues. Germline CDR1 and CDR2: KGHSH and LQKENI. The DNA of the CDR3 is TGTGCCAGCTCACCTAAACAGGGGGAGATATACGAGCAGTACTTC. Translating gives CASSPKQGEIYEQYF.

This chain connects TRBV27 to TRBJ2-3, with 7 bases fitting TRBD1. The J segment lost 4 bases and the V segment lost 5 bases, leaving 12 bases of the junction unmatched. The CDR3 runs 16 residues. CDR1 MNHEY and CDR2 SMNVEV come from the germline V gene (reference sequence). The CDR3: CASSPRQGRESDTQYF. CDR3 coding DNA: TGTGCCAGCAGTCCTCGACAGGGTCGAGAATCAGATACGCAGTATTTT.

This clone was found once. This chain links TRBV7-9 with TRBJ2-7, with D possibly matching TRBD1 (6 bases). The CDR3 covers 16 residues. Trimming pared 5 bases from V and 0 bases from J, leaving 17 bases between. Germline V CDR1 and CDR2: SEHNR, FQNEAQ (reference sequence). The CDR3 region has the DNA TGTGCCAGCAGCGGATTCAGGGGCGAAAGCTCCTACGAGCAGTACTTC. It yields the protein CASSGFRGESSYEQYF.

V and J are TRBV27 and TRBJ2-7; 8 bases map to TRBD1. With 6 bases clipped from V and 4 bases from J, the junction kept 5 bases outside the gene matches. Germline V gene lookup returns CDR1 MNHEY and CDR2 SMNVEV (reference sequence). This CDR3 has 13 amino acids. The CDR3 DNA reads as TGTGCCAGCAGAACCAGGGGGCTGTACGAGCAGTACTTC. It encodes CASRTRGLYEQYF.

This sequence joins TRBV30 and TRBJ1-3; D is perhaps TRBD1 (6 bases). The CDR3 consists of 13 residues. The germline V gene has CDR1 GTSNPN and CDR2 SVGIG (reference sequence). Here the CDR3 reads CAVLQGSGNTIYF. CDR3 DNA sequence: TGTGCGGTACTACAGGGATCTGGAAACACCATATATTTT. The full variable domain, completed using reference TRBV30 and TRBJ1-3, is SQTIHQWPATLVQPVGSPLSLECTVEGTSNPNLYWYRQAAGRGLQLLFYSVGIGQISSEVPQNLSASRPQDRQFILSSKKLLLSDSGFYLCAVLQGSGNTIYFGEGSWLTVV.

The genes are TRBV7-2 and TRBJ2-7, with TRBD1 identical over 7 bases. Unmatched junction bases numbered 11, after V lost 5 bases and J lost 4 bases. CDR3 length: 15 residues. Germline V gene lookup returns CDR1 SGHTA and CDR2 FQGNSA. CDR3 residues: CASSVTGTAKYEQYF. The CDR3 DNA follows: TGTGCCAGCAGCGTAACCGGGACAGCCAAATACGAGCAGTACTTC.

The chain has TRBV5-4 and TRBJ2-5, with D perhaps matching TRBD1 (6 bases). Germline V lookup: CDR1 SGHNT, CDR2 YYREEE (reference sequence). The CDR3 runs to 14 residues. V was clipped by 0 bases and J by 2 bases, with 8 bases between them. CDR3 residues: CASSLGTVQETQYF. The CDR3 coding sequence is TGTGCCAGCAGCTTGGGGACAGTTCAAGAGACCCAGTACTTC.

The chain uses TRBV4-2 and TRBJ2-2; weak D call: TRBD1 (5 bases). This CDR3 has 17 residues. Trimming removed 1 base at V and 2 bases at J, with 14 bases between. Germline V CDR1 and CDR2: LGHNA, YNFKEQ. This CDR3 reads CASSQAGFQLNTGELFF. The CDR3 bases are TGTGCCAGCAGCCAAGCAGGGTTTCAACTTAACACCGGGGAGCTGTTTTTT.

The chain links TRBV7-8 to TRBJ1-5; TRBD1 matches 10 bases. V shed 3 bases and J 1 base; nucleotides not matched to a gene: 15. Germline V gene lookup returns CDR1 SGHVS and CDR2 FQNEAQ. This CDR3 region has 20 residues. The CDR3: CASSFSPGQGILRSNQPQHF. CDR3 in DNA: TGTGCCAGCAGCTTCAGCCCGGGACAGGGGATCTTGAGAAGCAATCAGCCCCAGCATTTT. Complete variable domain (other parts from reference TRBV7-8 and TRBJ1-5): GAGVSQSPRYKVAKRGQDVALRCDPISGHVSLFWYQQALGQGPEFLTYFQNEAQLDKSGLPSDRFFAERPEGSVSTLKIQRTQQEDSAVYLCASSFSPGQGILRSNQPQHFGDGTRLSIL.